This T cell receptor (beta chain) derives from a study of response to subunit inactivated influenza vaccine. TCRdb recomputed calls from the RT-PCR reads with MiXCR, one row per CDR3 protein. Here the sample spans roughly 700,000 distinct CDR3 sequences, approximately 13% being singletons. Points from the study as a whole: T cells newly recruited by each seasonal influenza vaccination are few, the authors suggested.

J lost 5 bases, V lost 3 bases, and 5 bases had no gene match. CDR1 and CDR2 from the germline V gene are SGHTA and FQGNSA. This CDR3 contains 14 residues. As to this clonotype: What it binds is unknown.

Sequencing used PBMCs from blood, obtained 14 days before vaccination. The clonotype comes from a man aged 45-65 years who received an inactivated influenza vaccine. The chain joins TRBV7-2 to TRBJ2-7; 9 nucleotides line up with TRBD2. As DNA, the CDR3 is TGTGCCAGCAGCTTCGGGACTAGCAACCACGAGCAGTACTTC. Its protein is CASSFGTSNHEQYF.